This is a list of T cell receptor beta chains from one sample in a study of blood T cell repertoires in COVID-19. Clones were read by immunoSEQ multiplex PCR, and TCRdb kept only the in-frame ones, dropping some. This table holds about 310,000 clones, about 90% found once. The sequenced sample was peripheral blood. The origin of the receptors is a woman aged 50 to 65 who had recovered from COVID-19. Both conserved end residues are part of each CDR3. A D gene is named only where the DNA matches it firmly. For some rows the clone size is stated as once, few or many, or as a class when expanded; others skip it.

D gene	V gene	J gene	clone size	CDR3 DNA	CDR3 protein
TRBD2	TRBV7-2	TRBJ2-7	-	TGTGCCAGCAGCTTAAGACTAGCGGGAGGGCTGGACGAGCAGTACTTC	CASSLRLAGGLDEQYF
TRBD1	TRBV2	TRBJ2-3	-	TGTGCCAGCAGTCGACAGGGGGCTCGGACAGATACGCAGTATTTT	CASSRQGARTDTQYF
TRBD2	TRBV4-1	TRBJ2-1	-	TGCGCCAGCAGCCGAACACTAGGGCTTCCATCGGGGCCCGGGGGGGATGAGCAGTTCTTC	CASSRTLGLPSGPGGDEQFF
-	TRBV6-5	TRBJ2-5	-	TGTGCCAGCAGGAGGAGGGGCGAGGAAAGGGAGACCCAGTACTTC	CASRRRGEERETQYF
-	TRBV30	TRBJ1-1	-	TGTGCCTGGAACTCGGACAAAGAAGCTTTCTTT	CAWNSDKEAFF
TRBD1	TRBV6-5	TRBJ1-3	-	TGTGCCAGCAGCCAGGGGGGAATCTCTGGAAACACCATATATTTT	CASSQGGISGNTIYF
-	TRBV6-5	TRBJ2-7	-	TGTGCCAGCAGTTACTCTTTCGACAGCAGCTACGAGCAGTACTTC	CASSYSFDSSYEQYF
TRBD1	TRBV5-6	TRBJ1-5	few	TGTGCCAGCAGCCTTGGGACAGGGGGCCTTATCAATCAGCCCCAGCATTTT	CASSLGTGGLINQPQHF
TRBD1	TRBV4-3	TRBJ2-7	-	TGCGCCAGCAGCCAAGGTGGGGGACAGGACTTAGGCGAGCAGTACTTC	CASSQGGGQDLGEQYF
TRBD1	TRBV5-1	TRBJ2-2	once	TGCGCCAGCAGCAGAGCCGGGGGACAGGGTTATACCGGGGAGCTGTTTTTT	CASSRAGGQGYTGELFF
-	TRBV2	TRBJ1-4	-	TGTGCCAGCAGTGGTCCTGCAACTAATGAAAAACTGTTTTTT	CASSGPATNEKLFF
-	TRBV30	TRBJ2-7	-	TGTGCCTGGAGTGTACAGGGGGGGCGCACCTACGAGCAGTACTTC	CAWSVQGGRTYEQYF
TRBD2	TRBV5-1	TRBJ2-3	once	TGCGCCAGCAGCTTGGTGACTAGCGGGAGTACAGATACGCAGTATTTT	CASSLVTSGSTDTQYF
-	TRBV6-5	TRBJ2-7	-	TGTGCCAGCGCCCGGGACAGCGGGTCCTACGAGCAGTACTTC	CASARDSGSYEQYF
-	TRBV28	TRBJ2-7	-	TGTGCCAGCAGCTACGAATACGAGCAGTACTTC	CASSYEYEQYF
TRBD2	TRBV9	TRBJ2-5	-	TGTGCCAGCAGCGGCCTAGCGGGGGGGTCCGAGACCCAGTACTTC	CASSGLAGGSETQYF
-	TRBV11-3	TRBJ2-1	-	TGTGCCAGCAGCTCCACTAGGGCCAATGAGCAGTTCTTC	CASSSTRANEQFF
-	TRBV19	TRBJ2-7	-	TGTGCCAGTACCCCTGGGCTGGGCAGCTCCTACGAGCAGTACTTC	CASTPGLGSSYEQYF
-	TRBV9	TRBJ2-2	-	TGTGCCAGCAGCGTAGCTGGGGCGGGGCCAAACACCGGGGAGCTGTTTTTT	CASSVAGAGPNTGELFF
TRBD2	TRBV7-6	TRBJ2-3	-	TGTGCCAGCAGCCCTAAAATCTTGACTAGCGGGGAAGATACGCAGTATTTT	CASSPKILTSGEDTQYF
-	TRBV7-3	TRBJ2-2	-	TGTGCCAGCAGCTCTCTGAACACCGGGGAGCTGTTTTTT	CASSSLNTGELFF
-	TRBV28	TRBJ1-5	-	TGTGCCAGCAGTTTACCGGCCCACGGGGATCAGCCCCAGCATTTT	CASSLPAHGDQPQHF
TRBD1	TRBV7-2	TRBJ1-6	-	TGTGCCAGCAGCTTAGTGGACAGGGGTTCACCCCTCCACTTT	CASSLVDRGSPLHF
TRBD1	TRBV2	TRBJ2-5	-	TGTGCCAGCAGTGAAGGGCCGGGACAGTGGGAGACCCAGTACTTC	CASSEGPGQWETQYF
-	TRBV11-2	TRBJ2-7	-	TGTGCCAGCAGCCCGCCGTACAGGCTCTACGAGCAGTACTTC	CASSPPYRLYEQYF
-	TRBV6-1	TRBJ2-2	-	TGTGCCAGCAGCGAAGGGTACAGGGCCACCGGGGAGCTGTTTTTT	CASSEGYRATGELFF